What follows are 2 T cell receptor beta chains derived from one specimen sequenced in a study of beta chain features in type 1 diabetes. Isolated RNA was reverse transcribed in full, so expressed TCRB transcripts were sequenced. Here immunoSEQ multiplex PCR was the method, and the copy in TCRdb shows in-frame clones only, minus some. The sample holds 240,000 or so clones, around a quarter seen once. The sample comprised central memory CD4+ T cells from blood. These receptors were collected from a man aged 25-45 years in good health.

This clone was picked up one time. The gene calls are TRBV28 and TRBJ1-2; D remains ambiguous. The CDR3 runs 15 residues. V gave up 0 bases and J gave up 0 bases, with 8 bases separating them. Germline V gene lookup returns CDR1 MDHEN and CDR2 SYDVKM. The CDR3 spells CASSLWHKSNYGYTF. The CDR3 DNA reads TGTGCCAGCAGTTTATGGCACAAGTCTAACTATGGCTACACCTTC.

In its sample, this clone was seen a few times. This chain joins TRBV7-9 and TRBJ2-1; 9 bases match TRBD2. J gave up 2 bases and V 3 bases, and 5 bases lay outside the gene matches. The CDR3 extends over 16 amino acids. The germline gives CDR1 SEHNR, CDR2 FQNEAQ (reference sequence). CDR3 sequence (DNA): TGTGCCAGCAGCTTGGCTAGCGGGAATACCTACAATGAGCAGTTCTTC. It is translated as CASSLASGNTYNEQFF.